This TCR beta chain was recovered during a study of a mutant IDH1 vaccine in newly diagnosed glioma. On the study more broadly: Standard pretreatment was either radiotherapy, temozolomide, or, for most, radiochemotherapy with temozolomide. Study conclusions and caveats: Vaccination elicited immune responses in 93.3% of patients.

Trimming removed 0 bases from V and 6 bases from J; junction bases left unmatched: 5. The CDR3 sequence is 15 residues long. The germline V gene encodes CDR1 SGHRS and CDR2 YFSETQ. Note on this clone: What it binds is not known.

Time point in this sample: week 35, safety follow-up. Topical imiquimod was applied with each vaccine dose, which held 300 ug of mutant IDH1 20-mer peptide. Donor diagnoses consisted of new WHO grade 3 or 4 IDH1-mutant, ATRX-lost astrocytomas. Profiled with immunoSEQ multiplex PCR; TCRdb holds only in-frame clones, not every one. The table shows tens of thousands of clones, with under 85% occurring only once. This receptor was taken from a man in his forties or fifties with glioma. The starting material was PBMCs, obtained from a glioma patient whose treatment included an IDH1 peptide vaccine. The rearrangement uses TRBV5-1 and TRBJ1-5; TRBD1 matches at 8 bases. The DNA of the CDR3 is TGCGCCAGCAGCTTGGGGCAGGGGGCTGGTCAGCCCCAGCATTTT. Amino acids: CASSLGQGAGQPQHF.